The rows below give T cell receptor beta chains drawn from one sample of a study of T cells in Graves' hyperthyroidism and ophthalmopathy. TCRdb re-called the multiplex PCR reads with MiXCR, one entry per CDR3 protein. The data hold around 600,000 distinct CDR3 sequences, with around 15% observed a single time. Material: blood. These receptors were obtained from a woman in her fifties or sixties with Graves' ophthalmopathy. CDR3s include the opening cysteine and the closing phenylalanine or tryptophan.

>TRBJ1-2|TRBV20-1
CSARDFKGAVYGYTF
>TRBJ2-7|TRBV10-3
CAISESTGGEQYF
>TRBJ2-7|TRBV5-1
CASRVEAGRSEQYF
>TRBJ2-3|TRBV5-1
CASSFRLAGYTDTQYF
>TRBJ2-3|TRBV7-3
CASSPDSYTDTQYF
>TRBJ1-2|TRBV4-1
CASSQDHDRGYYGYTF
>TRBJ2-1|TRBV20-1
CSASGLAGYEQFF
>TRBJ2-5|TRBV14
CASSQRQGMGETQYF
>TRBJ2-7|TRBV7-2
CASSVTQGALYEQYF
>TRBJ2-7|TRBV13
CASSLGGSGYEQYF
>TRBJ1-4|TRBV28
CASSRPFMAGANEKLFF
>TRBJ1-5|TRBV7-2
CASSLNRVQPQHF
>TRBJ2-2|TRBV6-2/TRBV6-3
CASSQRGNPNTGELFF
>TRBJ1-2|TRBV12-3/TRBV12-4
CASRTAAYYGYTF
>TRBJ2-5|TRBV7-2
CASSQNRGRETQYF
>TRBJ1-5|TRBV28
CASSLNPSNQPQHF
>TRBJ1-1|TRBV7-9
CASTLFQDTEAFF
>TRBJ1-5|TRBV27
CASSLFMTDPRQPQHF
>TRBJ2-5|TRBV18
CASSPPWDRGLWETQYF
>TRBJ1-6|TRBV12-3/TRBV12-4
CASSFPQGNSYNSPLHF
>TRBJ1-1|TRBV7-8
CASSLGAYTIWGNTEAFF
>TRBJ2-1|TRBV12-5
CASGLVFGTSGGNEQFF
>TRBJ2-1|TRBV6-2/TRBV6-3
CASTLGLADNEQFF
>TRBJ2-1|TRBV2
CASSEVRDSYYNEQFF
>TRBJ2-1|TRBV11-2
CASSLAAQGGGEQFF
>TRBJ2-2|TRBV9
CASSTPDRGRTGELFF
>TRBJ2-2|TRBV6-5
CASSSGPAGVYTGELFF
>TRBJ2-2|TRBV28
CASSSIGKNPGELFF
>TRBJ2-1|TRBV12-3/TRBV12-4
CASSSPGLAVSEQFF
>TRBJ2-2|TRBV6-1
CASSEWASGRGELFF
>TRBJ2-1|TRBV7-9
CASRTGTGNNEQFF
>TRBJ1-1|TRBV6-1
CASSEVGLNTEAFF
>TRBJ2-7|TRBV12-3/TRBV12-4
CASRSHRYEQYF
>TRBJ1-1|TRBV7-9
CASSLAAGRDTEAFF